Below are 5 T cell receptor beta chains sequenced from a single sample in a study of blood T cell repertoires in COVID-19. The repertoire was sequenced with immunoSEQ multiplex PCR; TCRdb's copy has only in-frame clones and lacks some. The sample lists some 200,000 clones; around 80% were seen once. What was sequenced was peripheral blood. The receptor set was obtained from a woman aged 40 to 49 who had recovered from COVID-19.

The chain employs TRBV6-5 and TRBJ1-1, with unresolved D. V shed 4 bases and J shed 1 base, with 7 bases lying between them. The CDR3 totals 13 residues. The V gene's germline CDR1 is MNHEY and CDR2 SVGAGI. As DNA, the CDR3 is TGTGCCAGCAGTTTCAGCGGGAACACTGAAGCTTTCTTT. Translating it yields CASSFSGNTEAFF.

CDR3 region: CASSQASVPGNTIYF. CDR3 coding DNA: TGCGCCAGCAGCCAAGCAAGCGTTCCTGGAAACACCATATATTTT. The chain employs TRBV4-3 and TRBJ1-3; the D is unclear. Germline loops: CDR1 LGHNA, CDR2 YSLEER. V dropped 1 base and J dropped 2 bases, with 9 bases sitting between them. The CDR3 covers 15 residues.

The rearrangement links TRBV5-4 to TRBJ1-4, with D tentatively TRBD1 (6 bases). V was clipped by 3 bases and J by 6 bases, with 15 bases between them. The V gene's germline CDR1 is SGHNT and CDR2 YYREEE (reference sequence). The CDR3 runs 15 residues. CDR3 in DNA: TGTGCCAGCAGCTCCCCGGGGGCGGGGGATGAAAAACTGTTTTTT. Protein sequence: CASSSPGAGDEKLFF. The full variable domain, completed using reference TRBV5-4 and TRBJ1-4, is ETGVTQSPTHLIKTRGQQVTLRCSSQSGHNTVSWYQQALGQGPQFIFQYYREEENGRGNFPPRFSGLQFPNYSSELNVNALELDDSALYLCASSSPGAGDEKLFFGSGTQLSVL.

The rearrangement links TRBV19 to TRBJ1-1, with 8 bases matching TRBD1. This CDR3 has 13 amino acids. The V gene end was trimmed by 6 bases and the J gene end by 4 bases; junction bases not matched to a gene: 4. The V gene's germline CDR1 is LNHDA and CDR2 SQIVND (reference sequence). The CDR3 sequence: CASRWTGSTEAFF. For the CDR3, the DNA is TGTGCCAGTAGGTGGACAGGGAGCACTGAAGCTTTCTTT. The full variable domain, rest sourced from reference TRBV19 and TRBJ1-1, is DGGITQSPKYLFRKEGQNVTLSCEQNLNHDAMYWYRQDPGQGLRLIYYSQIVNDFQKGDIAEGYSVSREKKESFPLTVTSAQKNPTAFYLCASRWTGSTEAFFGQGTRLTVV.

This rearrangement joins TRBV6-5 to TRBJ2-5, with 8 nucleotides matching TRBD2. Trimming at V came to 4 bases and at J to 5 bases, leaving 12 bases not matched to a gene. Germline CDR1 reads MNHEY; CDR2 reads SVGAGI. This CDR3 has 16 amino acids. CDR3 in amino acids: CASSFILSPGGETQYF. CDR3 sequence (DNA): TGTGCCAGCAGTTTTATTCTGTCCCCGGGAGGGGAGACCCAGTACTTC.